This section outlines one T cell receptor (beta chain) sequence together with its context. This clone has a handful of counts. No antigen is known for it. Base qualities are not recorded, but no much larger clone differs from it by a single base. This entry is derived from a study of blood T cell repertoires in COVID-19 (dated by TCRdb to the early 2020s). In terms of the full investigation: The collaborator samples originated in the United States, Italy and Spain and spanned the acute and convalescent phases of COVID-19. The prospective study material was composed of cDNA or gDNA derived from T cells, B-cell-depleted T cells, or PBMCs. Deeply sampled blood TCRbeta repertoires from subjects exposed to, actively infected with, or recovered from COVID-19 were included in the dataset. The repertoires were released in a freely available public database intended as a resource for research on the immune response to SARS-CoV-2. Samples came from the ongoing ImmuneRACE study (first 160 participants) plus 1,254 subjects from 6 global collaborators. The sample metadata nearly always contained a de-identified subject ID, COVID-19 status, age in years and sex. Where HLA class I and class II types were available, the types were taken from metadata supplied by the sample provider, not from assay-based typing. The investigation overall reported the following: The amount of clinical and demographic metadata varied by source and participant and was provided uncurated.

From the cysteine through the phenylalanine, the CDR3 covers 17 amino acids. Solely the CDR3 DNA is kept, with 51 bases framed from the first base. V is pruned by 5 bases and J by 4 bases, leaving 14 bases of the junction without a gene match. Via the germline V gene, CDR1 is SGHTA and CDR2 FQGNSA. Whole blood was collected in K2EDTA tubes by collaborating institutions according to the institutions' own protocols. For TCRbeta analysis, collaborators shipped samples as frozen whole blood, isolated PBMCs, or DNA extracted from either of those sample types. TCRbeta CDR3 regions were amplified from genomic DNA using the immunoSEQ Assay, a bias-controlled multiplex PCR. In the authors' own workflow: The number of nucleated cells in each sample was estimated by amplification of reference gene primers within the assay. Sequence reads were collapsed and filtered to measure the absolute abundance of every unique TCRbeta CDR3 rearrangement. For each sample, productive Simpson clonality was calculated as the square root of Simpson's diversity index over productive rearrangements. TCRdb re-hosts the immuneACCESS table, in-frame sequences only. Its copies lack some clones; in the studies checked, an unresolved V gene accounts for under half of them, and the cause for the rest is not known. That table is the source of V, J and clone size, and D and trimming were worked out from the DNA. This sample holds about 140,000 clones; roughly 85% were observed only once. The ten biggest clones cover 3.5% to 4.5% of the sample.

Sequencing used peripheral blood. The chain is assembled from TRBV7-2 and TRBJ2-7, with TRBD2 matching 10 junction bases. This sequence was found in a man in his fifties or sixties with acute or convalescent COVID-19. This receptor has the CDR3 CASSNINPGLATYEQYF. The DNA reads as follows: TGTGCCAGCAGCAATATTAACCCGGGACTAGCGACATACGAGCAGTACTTC.